Shown below are 17 T cell receptor beta chains from a single sample sequenced in a study of blood T cell repertoires in COVID-19. Profiled with immunoSEQ multiplex PCR; TCRdb holds only in-frame clones, not every one. In the table there are tens of thousands of clones, around 87% of which are singletons. What was sequenced was peripheral blood. These TCRs come from a woman aged 45-65 years with active or convalescent COVID-19.

The genes are TRBV30 and TRBJ2-2; D possibly corresponds to TRBD1 (6 bases). V lost 8 bases, J lost 5 bases, and 18 bases lay in between. The CDR3 is 14 amino acids. CDR1 GTSNPN and CDR2 SVGIG come from the germline V gene (reference sequence). DNA for the CDR3: TGTGCCGGCAGGGGCGAGTGGGGGACCGGGGAGCTGTTTTTT. It is translated as CAGRGEWGTGELFF. Together with reference TRBV30 and TRBJ2-2, the CDR3 gives the full variable domain: SQTIHQWPATLVQPVGSPLSLECTVEGTSNPNLYWYRQAAGRGLQLLFYSVGIGQISSEVPQNLSASRPQDRQFILSSKKLLLSDSGFYLCAGRGEWGTGELFFGEGSRLTVL.

This chain connects TRBV19 to TRBJ1-2; 8 bases are shared with TRBD1. Trimming at V came to 6 bases and at J to 4 bases, leaving 7 bases not matched to a gene. In germline, CDR1 is LNHDA, CDR2 SQIVND (reference sequence). The length of the CDR3 is 14 residues. The CDR3 region has the DNA TGTGCCAGTAGCCCTCCGGGACAGGTCTATGGCTACACCTTC. Amino acids: CASSPPGQVYGYTF.

V gene TRBV5-6 combines with J gene TRBJ1-4; D gene ambiguous. Looked up from germline, CDR1 is SGHDT and CDR2 is YYEEEE. This CDR3 spans 11 amino acids. V lost 4 bases and J lost 13, with 11 bases in between. The DNA of the CDR3 is TGTGCCAGCAGCGCCGGGAATCGACTGTTTTTT. Translation: CASSAGNRLFF.

This sequence joins TRBV28 and TRBJ2-7; D ambiguous. CDR1 and CDR2 from the germline V gene are MDHEN and SYDVKM. The V gene lost 8 bases and the J gene lost 4 bases, with 12 bases spanning the gap. The CDR3 runs 12 residues. The CDR3 DNA is TGTGCCAGCCGCGGCCCAACGTACGAGCAGTACTTC. Translating gives CASRGPTYEQYF.

The chain carries TRBV28 and TRBJ2-7; 7 bases match TRBD1. Germline V gene data show CDR1 as MDHEN and CDR2 as SYDVKM. With V trimmed by 6 bases and J by 1 base, 6 bases remained unmatched. This CDR3 has 14 amino acids. The CDR3 bases are TGTGCCAGCAGCCCTAACAGGGGATCCTACGAGCAGTACTTC. This encodes CASSPNRGSYEQYF.

V and J are TRBV7-3 and TRBJ1-2; D ambiguous. Germline CDR1 reads SGHTA; CDR2 reads FQGTGA. The CDR3 is 10 amino acids. The V end was cut by 5 bases, the J end by 8 bases, with 6 bases between. The CDR3 is CASSAQGYTF. CDR3 nucleotides: TGTGCCAGCAGCGCCCAGGGCTACACCTTC.

This rearrangement joins TRBV7-2 to TRBJ1-1, with 8 positions matching TRBD1. With V trimmed by 2 bases and J by 1 base, 6 bases remained unmatched. The CDR3 is made up of 16 amino acids. Germline V gene lookup returns CDR1 SGHTA and CDR2 FQGNSA. The CDR3 spells CASSLRAGGPNTEAFF. DNA of the CDR3: TGTGCCAGCAGCTTAAGGGCAGGGGGCCCGAACACTGAAGCTTTCTTT.

The genes are TRBV27 and TRBJ1-2; 9 bases match TRBD1. Germline lookup yields CDR1 MNHEY and CDR2 SMNVEV (reference sequence). The CDR3 runs to 14 residues. With V trimmed by 4 bases and J by 3 bases, 3 bases remained unmatched. The CDR3 sequence: CASSSQGADYGYTF. DNA for the CDR3: TGTGCCAGCAGTTCACAGGGGGCGGACTATGGCTACACCTTC.

The gene calls are TRBV18 and TRBJ1-3; D not certain. Germline-derived CDR1 and CDR2 are KGHSH and LQKENI. CDR3 length equals 12 residues. Trimming pared 6 bases from V and 9 bases from J, leaving 12 bases between. DNA of the CDR3: TGTGCCAGCTCCCGGGAGCGCACCACCATATATTTT. Protein sequence: CASSRERTTIYF.

The chain is built from TRBV29-1 and TRBJ2-5; tentative D call: TRBD2 (5 bases). V was shortened by 4 bases and J by 7 bases, with 16 bases between the two germline ends. Germline assignment: CDR1 SQVTM and CDR2 ANQGSEA. The CDR3 runs 13 residues. The CDR3 nucleotides read TGCAGCGTTGTATGGACGGGGTTGGGGACCCAGTACTTC. Its translation: CSVVWTGLGTQYF.

The CDR3 reads CASSLRRGSTGLEQFF. In DNA form, the CDR3 reads TGCGCCAGCAGCCTGAGACGGGGGTCAACAGGTCTTGAGCAGTTCTTC. This chain joins TRBV4-3 and TRBJ2-1, with D possibly matching TRBD2 (6 bases). The CDR3 loop spans 16 amino acids. Trimming took off 4 bases at V and 9 bases at J, with 22 bases between the two ends. The germline V gene encodes CDR1 LGHNA and CDR2 YSLEER.

V is TRBV4-1 and J is TRBJ2-3, with 11 bases aligning to TRBD2. Trimming took 3 bases from V and 5 from J; bases not matched to a gene: 7. This CDR3 has 16 amino acids. Germline V gene lookup returns CDR1 MGHRA and CDR2 YSYEKL. The CDR3 loop reads CASSQATSGGGDTQYF. CDR3 sequence (DNA): TGCGCCAGCAGCCAGGCTACTAGCGGGGGCGGAGATACGCAGTATTTT.

The J gene is TRBJ2-2, the V gene TRBV9; TRBD2 aligns across 7 bases. The CDR3 totals 14 residues. The germline V gene encodes CDR1 SGDLS and CDR2 YYNGEE. Germline trimming cut 1 base from V and 3 bases from J; bases unmatched to any gene: 0. The CDR3 here is CASSVLADTGELFF. The CDR3 nucleotides read TGTGCCAGCAGCGTACTAGCGGACACCGGGGAGCTGTTTTTT.

There are a few counts of this clone. This chain joins TRBV4-1 and TRBJ2-7; D possibly corresponds to TRBD2 (6 bases). The CDR3 consists of 18 residues. V was trimmed by 1 base and J by 0 bases, leaving 19 bases between them. CDR1 MGHRA and CDR2 YSYEKL come from the germline V gene. This CDR3 is CASSQAPTSGKSSYEQYF. The CDR3 DNA is TGCGCCAGCAGCCAAGCACCGACTAGTGGCAAAAGCTCCTACGAGCAGTACTTC.

The chain is built from TRBV7-3 and TRBJ2-1; 10 positions agree with TRBD1. CDR3 length: 15 residues. In germline, CDR1 is SGHTA, CDR2 FQGTGA. The V gene end was trimmed by 5 bases and the J gene end by 9 bases; junction bases not matched to a gene: 10. The DNA of the CDR3 is TGTGCCAGCAGCAGGGACAGGGGAGGGGGAGCTGAGCAGTTCTTC. Amino acids: CASSRDRGGGAEQFF.

The chain employs TRBV7-9 and TRBJ2-2; D is uncertain. Trimming pared 2 bases from V and 3 bases from J, leaving 7 bases between. CDR3 size: 14 residues. Per germline, CDR1 SEHNR and CDR2 FQNEAQ (reference sequence). The CDR3 DNA sequence: TGTGCCAGCAGCTTAAACAGTTACACCGGGGAGCTGTTTTTT. Its protein is CASSLNSYTGELFF.

This clone was detected only once. The chain employs TRBV3-1 (or the pseudogene TRBV3-2) and TRBJ2-7; 10 positions agree with TRBD1. This CDR3 is 15 amino acids long. V was pared by 3 bases and J by 5 bases, with 7 bases of the junction left unmatched. Germline V gene lookup returns CDR1 LGHDT and CDR2 YNNKEL (reference sequence). The CDR3 nucleotides read TGTGCCAGCAGCCACCCGACAGGGGGCAGCGACGAGCAGTACTTC. This translates into CASSHPTGGSDEQYF.